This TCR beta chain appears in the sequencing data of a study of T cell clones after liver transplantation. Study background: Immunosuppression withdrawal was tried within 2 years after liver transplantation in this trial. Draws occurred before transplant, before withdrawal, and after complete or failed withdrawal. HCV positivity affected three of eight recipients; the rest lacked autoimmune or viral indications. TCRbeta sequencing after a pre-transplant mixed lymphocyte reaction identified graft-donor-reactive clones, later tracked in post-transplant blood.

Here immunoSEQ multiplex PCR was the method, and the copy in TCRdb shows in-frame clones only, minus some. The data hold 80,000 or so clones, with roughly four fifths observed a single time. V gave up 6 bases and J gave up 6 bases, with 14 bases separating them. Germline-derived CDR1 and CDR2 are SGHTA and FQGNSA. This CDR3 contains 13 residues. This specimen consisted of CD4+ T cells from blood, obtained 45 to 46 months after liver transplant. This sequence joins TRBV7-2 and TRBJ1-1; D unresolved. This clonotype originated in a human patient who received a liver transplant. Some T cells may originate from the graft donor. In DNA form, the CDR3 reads TGTGCCAGCAGACGACGACCAGCAGCTGAAGCTTTCTTT. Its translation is CASRRRPAAEAFF.